The 17 T cell receptor beta chains in this list originate from one sample, sequenced in a study of molecular identifiers for immune sequencing clone quantification. TCRdb independently ran MiXCR on the PCR reads; one entry per CDR3 protein. The sample has roughly 55,000 distinct CDR3 sequences, just over 35% seen once. The sequencing sample was made of naive CD8+ T cells from blood, with Jurkat cell RNA spiked in. Specified subset: FACS-sorted CD8+CD4-CCR7+CD45RA+ naive T cells. The receptors were gathered from a human donor in good health. Some libraries in this study had Jurkat cell RNA spiked in.

This clonotype was picked up many times. The chain joins TRBV14 to TRBJ2-3, with D possibly being TRBD2 (7 bases). Germline CDR1 SGHDN, CDR2 FVKESK. The CDR3 is made up of 14 amino acids. Trimming stripped 4 bases from V and 4 bases from J, with 12 bases between. The CDR3 loop reads CASSRGGGADTQYF. CDR3 coding DNA: TGTGCCAGCAGCCGAGGGGGAGGGGCAGATACGCAGTATTTT.

In its sample, this clonotype was seen many times. V gene TRBV6-5 combines with J gene TRBJ2-7, with D tentatively TRBD1 (5 bases). Trimming took 4 bases from V and 0 from J, leaving 10 bases between them. The CDR3 sequence is 14 residues long. Germline V gene sequence: CDR1 MNHEY, CDR2 SVGAGI. CDR3 protein: CASSSSTDSYEQYF. The CDR3 DNA sequence: TGTGCCAGCAGTTCCTCGACAGACTCCTACGAGCAGTACTTC.

A note on this clonotype: An end of the junction differs from the germline gene, which may be a read error. The gene calls are TRBV28 and TRBJ1-1; no clear D. The length of the CDR3 is 17 residues. Germline CDR1 is MDHEN and CDR2 is SYDVKM. The CDR3 reads CASSLRADWEYGTEAFF. The DNA of the CDR3 is TGTGCCAGCAGCCTACGGGCCGATTGGGAATATGGCACTGAAGCTTTCTTC.

The J gene is TRBJ1-2, the V gene TRBV15; TRBD1 matches 11 bases. The CDR3 sequence is 16 residues long. After removal of 1 base from V and 3 bases from J, the junction contained 4 bases not matched to a gene. Looked up from germline, CDR1 is LNHNV and CDR2 is YYDKDF (reference sequence). CDR3 residues: CATSRGRGQGDYGYTF. The CDR3 DNA reads as TGTGCCACCAGCAGAGGAAGGGGACAGGGGGACTATGGCTACACCTTC.

The V gene is TRBV15, the J gene TRBJ2-7; unclear D gene. The CDR3 has 13 residues. CDR1 is LNHNV and CDR2 is YYDKDF in the germline V gene (reference sequence). V lost 1 base to trimming and J lost 4 bases, with 8 bases between them. The DNA for the CDR3 is TGTGCCACCAGCAGAGCCAACAGATACGAGCAGTACTTC. This sequence encodes CATSRANRYEQYF.

V usage is TRBV28 and J usage is TRBJ2-7, with D possibly being TRBD1 (7 bases). Between the trimmed V and J ends, which lost 5 bases and 2 bases, there was a span of 16 bases. The germline gives CDR1 MDHEN, CDR2 SYDVKM. The CDR3 has 15 amino acids. The CDR3 DNA follows: TGTGCCAGCAGTGGTGTTCAGGGGGGTGCCTACGAGCAGTACTTC. Its translation: CASSGVQGGAYEQYF.

A remark on this clonotype: One end of the junction fails to match germline, which may point to a read error. The rearrangement links TRBV7-2 to TRBJ2-1; D may match TRBD1 or TRBD2 (5 bases each). This CDR3 has 16 residues. Germline V gives CDR1 SGHTA, CDR2 FQGNSA. CDR3 nucleotide sequence: TGTGCCAGCAGCTACCTAGACAGCCCGGGGATGGATGAGCAGGTCTTC. Protein: CASSYLDSPGMDEQVF.

The rearrangement uses TRBV7-9 and TRBJ1-5, with D possibly TRBD1 on 5 matching bases. This CDR3 has 17 residues. Germline CDR1 is SEHNR and CDR2 is FQNEAQ (reference sequence). V was trimmed by 3 bases and J by 0 bases, leaving 15 bases between them. CDR3 DNA: TGTGCCAGCAGCTTCGGCCGGGACGAAAATAGCAATCAGCCCCAGCATTTT. Translation gives CASSFGRDENSNQPQHF.

This chain uses TRBV28 with TRBJ2-3, with unresolved D. The length of the CDR3 is 11 residues. Germline-derived CDR1 and CDR2 are MDHEN and SYDVKM. The V end lost 9 bases, the J end lost 0 bases, and 4 bases lay between the germline ends. CDR3 loop: CASVSTDTQYF. CDR3 nucleotides: TGTGCCAGTGTGAGCACAGATACGCAGTATTTT.

This clonotype was found a few times. The genes are TRBV7-9 and TRBJ1-2; D remains unclear. CDR1 SEHNR and CDR2 FQNEAQ come from the germline V gene (reference sequence). V was shortened by 7 bases and J by 3 bases, with 18 bases between the two germline ends. The CDR3 is 15 residues long. The DNA of the CDR3 is TGTGCCAGCATCCCTGGGGAAGGGCTACACTATGGCTACACCTTC. As protein: CASIPGEGLHYGYTF.

To note about this clonotype: Sequence at one end of the junction differs from germline and may be a read error. The chain joins TRBV7-2 to TRBJ2-7, with a possible D match to TRBD1 (5 bases). This CDR3 has 14 amino acids. In germline, CDR1 is SGHTA, CDR2 FQGNSA. For the CDR3, the DNA is TGTGCCAGCAGCTTAGAACCAGGGTCGCACGAGCAGTCCTTC. Its translation is CASSLEPGSHEQSF.

This rearrangement joins TRBV3-2 to TRBJ2-7; the table's D call TRBD1 went unverified against the DNA. TRBV3-2 represents a pseudogene. This CDR3 comprises 13 residues. For the CDR3, the DNA is TGTACCCCCCGGGGGGGTCCCGGCTACGAGCAGTACTTC. It translates to CTPRGGPGYEQYF.

The rearrangement links TRBV2 to TRBJ2-2; D possibly corresponds to TRBD1 (6 bases). Germline assignment: CDR1 SNHLY and CDR2 FYNNEI. V was shortened by 10 bases and J by 3 bases, with 12 bases between the two germline ends. This CDR3 is built from 13 residues. This CDR3 is CAKGQRDTGELFF. Here the CDR3 DNA reads TGTGCCAAAGGACAGCGCGACACCGGGGAGCTGTTTTTT.

This clonotype was seen many times. The rearrangement uses TRBV7-8 and TRBJ2-7; possibly TRBD1 or TRBD2 for D (6 bases each). This CDR3 has 14 amino acids. Germline V gives CDR1 SGHVS, CDR2 FQNEAQ. Trimming took off 3 bases at V and 3 bases at J, with 12 bases between the two ends. The CDR3 reads CASSFGGLGYEQYF. The CDR3 bases are TGTGCCAGCAGCTTTGGGGGGCTCGGCTACGAGCAGTACTTC.

The chain has TRBV19 and TRBJ2-4, with a weak D call TRBD2 (5 bases). CDR1 and CDR2 from the germline V gene are LNHDA and SQIVND (reference sequence). The CDR3 has 13 residues. With 1 base removed from V and 8 bases from J, the gap between germline ends came to 9 bases. In DNA form, the CDR3 reads TGTGCCAGTAGTATAGGAGAGGGCTACATTCAGTACTTC. Translation gives CASSIGEGYIQYF.

This clonotype turned up a few times. Written as DNA, the CDR3 is TGTGCCAGCTGCGGACTAGAACAGAGGGAGCAGTTCTTC. Protein sequence: CASCGLEQREQFF. V usage is TRBV3-2 and J usage is TRBJ2-1; the table's D call, TRBD2, was not checked against the DNA. TRBV3-2 is a pseudogene. The CDR3 consists of 13 residues.

About this clonotype itself: A much larger clone differs from this one at a single base, so this may be a read error. The CDR3 nucleotides read TGCGCCAGCAGCCTTCGGGACACCCAAGAGACCCAGTACTTC. Protein sequence: CASSLRDTQETQYF. This chain connects TRBV5-1 to TRBJ2-5; D is perhaps TRBD1 (6 bases). Germline lookup yields CDR1 SGHRS and CDR2 YFSETQ. This CDR3 has 14 amino acids. Trimming left V 4 bases short and J 1 base short, with 11 bases between.